The entry that follows covers one T cell receptor beta chain sequence. The antigen it binds to is not known. No base quality information exists; no much larger clone differs at one position. Patients with autoimmune disease history or receiving systemic immunosuppression were excluded from the trial. Peripheral blood for TCR sequencing was collected from all dose cohorts at baseline, on cycle 4 day 1, and on cycle 7 day 1. Samples were obtained from an open-label, multicenter, first-in-human phase I dose-escalation trial of ivuxolimab. Adults with locally advanced or metastatic melanoma, renal cell carcinoma, hepatocellular carcinoma or head and neck squamous cell carcinoma were enrolled in the trial. Before TCR sequencing, CD4+ and CD8+ T cells were separately sorted from peripheral blood. CDR1 SGHRS and CDR2 YFSETQ were looked up in the germline V gene. The CDR3 spans 14 residues, from the cysteine through the phenylalanine. The read is trimmed to its CDR3 DNA, 42 bases read in frame from base 1. The V end loses 2 bases and the J end loses 3 bases, and a stretch of 12 bases separates them.

To sequence the TCRbeta CDR3 region, genomic DNA was isolated from the sorted cells. The immunoSEQ Assay was used to sequence the TCRbeta CDR3 regions. TCRdb mirrors the immuneACCESS table, restricted to in-frame sequences. Some clones are absent from its copies; in checked studies, under half trace to an unresolved V gene, and the reason for the others is unknown. This sample gives 45,000 to 65,000 clones in total; 75% to 90% of them show up just once. Together, the top ten hold approximately 0.69% of the sample. This record comes from a study of OX40 agonist ivuxolimab in advanced cancers. In terms of the full investigation: The costimulatory receptor OX40 (CD134) was targeted by ivuxolimab, a fully human IgG2 agonistic monoclonal antibody. Intravenous ivuxolimab was administered to patients every 2 weeks at six dose levels: 0.01, 0.1, 0.3, 1.5, 3 and 10 mg/kg. Among the approximately 50 dose-escalation patients, around 19 had hepatocellular carcinoma, approximately 15 melanoma, 9 renal cell carcinoma and 9 head and neck cancer. In the dose-escalation cohort, roughly 80% of patients were male, and the mean age was approximately 60 years, with a range of roughly 20 to 80. Patients were allowed to have had prior anti-PD-1, anti-PD-L1 or anti-CTLA-4 therapy, and approximately 40% of the dose-escalation patients had been treated with checkpoint inhibitors. Three dose-escalation patients achieved partial responses, one with hepatocellular carcinoma and two with cutaneous melanoma. The purpose of peripheral TCRbeta sequencing was to test whether ivuxolimab changed TCR sequence diversity and led to clonal T-cell expansion. The monotherapy dose-escalation portion (N of about 50 patients) of the phase I ivuxolimab trial is reported in the paper.

The full study reports these points: Partial responders in the 0.1-3.0 mg/kg groups had among the lowest normalized peripheral clonal expansion, especially among CD8+ T cells. The antigen specificity of the peripheral T cells that underwent clonal expansion was not determined. Clonal expansion of both CD4+ and CD8+ blood T cells was observed from baseline to week 6 at doses 0.1 to 3.0 mg/kg. Low levels of normalized T-cell clonal expansion were also seen in some nonresponding patients. After ivuxolimab, expanded clones were on average more numerous among CD8+ T cells than among CD4+ T cells.

The receptor was derived from an adult with an advanced solid tumor such as melanoma, head and neck, liver or kidney cancer. This material consisted of CD4+ or CD8+ T cells sorted from blood, taken in a trial of the OX40 agonist ivuxolimab. The chain was built from TRBV5-1 and TRBJ2-7, with no confidently assigned D gene. The CDR3 is CASSFSPGDYEQYF. The nucleotide sequence is given as TGCGCCAGCAGCTTCTCTCCCGGTGACTACGAGCAGTACTTC.